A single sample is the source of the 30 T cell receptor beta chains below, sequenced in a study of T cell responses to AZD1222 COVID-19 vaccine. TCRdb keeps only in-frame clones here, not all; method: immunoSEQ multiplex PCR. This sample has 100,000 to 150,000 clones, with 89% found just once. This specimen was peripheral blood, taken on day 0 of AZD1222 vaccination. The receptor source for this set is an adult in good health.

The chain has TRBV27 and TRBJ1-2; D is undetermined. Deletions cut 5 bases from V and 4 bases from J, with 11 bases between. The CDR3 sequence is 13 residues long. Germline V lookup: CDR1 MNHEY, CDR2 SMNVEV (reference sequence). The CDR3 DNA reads TGTGCCAGCAGTCCAATAGGGCGCTATGGCTACACCTTC. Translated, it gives CASSPIGRYGYTF.

The CDR3 loop reads CASSLIHGGSGYTF. The CDR3 coding sequence is TGTGCCAGCAGCTTAATACATGGGGGCTCTGGCTACACCTTC. The rearrangement links TRBV7-9 to TRBJ1-2; D might be TRBD1 (6 bases). The germline V gene encodes CDR1 SEHNR and CDR2 FQNEAQ (reference sequence). The CDR3 contains 14 residues. V was pared by 2 bases and J by 7 bases, with 14 bases between.

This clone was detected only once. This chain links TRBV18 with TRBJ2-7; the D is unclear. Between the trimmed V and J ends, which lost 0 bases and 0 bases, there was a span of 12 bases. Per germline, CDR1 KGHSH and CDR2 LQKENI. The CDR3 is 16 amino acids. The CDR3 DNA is TGTGCCAGCTCACCACCCTTCATGGCCAGCTCCTACGAGCAGTACTTC. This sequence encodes CASSPPFMASSYEQYF.

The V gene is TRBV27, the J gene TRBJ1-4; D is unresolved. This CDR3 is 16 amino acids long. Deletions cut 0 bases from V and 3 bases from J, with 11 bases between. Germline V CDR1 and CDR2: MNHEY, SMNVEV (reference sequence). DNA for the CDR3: TGTGCCAGCAGTTTATCGCGGAGGGTGGCTAATGAAAAACTGTTTTTT. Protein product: CASSLSRRVANEKLFF.

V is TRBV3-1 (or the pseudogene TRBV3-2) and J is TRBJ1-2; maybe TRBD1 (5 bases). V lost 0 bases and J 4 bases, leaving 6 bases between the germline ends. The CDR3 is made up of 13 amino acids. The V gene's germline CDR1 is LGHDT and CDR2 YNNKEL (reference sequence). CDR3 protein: CASSQDRVYGYTF. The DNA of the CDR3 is TGTGCCAGCAGCCAAGACAGGGTCTATGGCTACACCTTC.

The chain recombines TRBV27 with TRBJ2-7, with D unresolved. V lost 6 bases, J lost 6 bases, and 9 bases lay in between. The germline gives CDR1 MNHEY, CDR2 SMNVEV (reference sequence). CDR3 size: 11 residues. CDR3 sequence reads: CASSHLGEQYF. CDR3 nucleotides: TGTGCCAGCAGCCACCTAGGCGAGCAGTACTTC.

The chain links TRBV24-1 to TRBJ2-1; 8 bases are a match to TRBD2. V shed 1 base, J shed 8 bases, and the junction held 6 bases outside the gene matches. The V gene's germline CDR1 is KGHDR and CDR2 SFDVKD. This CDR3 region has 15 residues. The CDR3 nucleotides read TGTGCCACCAGTGATTTCAAGCGGGAGAACTATGAGCAGTTCTTC. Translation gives CATSDFKRENYEQFF.

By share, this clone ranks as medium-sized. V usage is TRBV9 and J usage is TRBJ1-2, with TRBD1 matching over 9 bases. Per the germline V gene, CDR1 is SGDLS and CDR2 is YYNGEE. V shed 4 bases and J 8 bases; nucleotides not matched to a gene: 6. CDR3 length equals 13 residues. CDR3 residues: CASSPGTGTGYTF. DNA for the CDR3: TGTGCCAGCAGCCCTGGGACAGGGACCGGCTACACCTTC.

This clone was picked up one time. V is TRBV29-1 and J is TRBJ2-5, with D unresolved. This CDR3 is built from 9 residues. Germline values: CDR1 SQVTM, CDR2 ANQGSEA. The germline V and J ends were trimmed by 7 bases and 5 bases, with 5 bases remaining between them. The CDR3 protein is CSATETQYF. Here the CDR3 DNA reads TGCAGCGCAACGGAGACCCAGTACTTC.

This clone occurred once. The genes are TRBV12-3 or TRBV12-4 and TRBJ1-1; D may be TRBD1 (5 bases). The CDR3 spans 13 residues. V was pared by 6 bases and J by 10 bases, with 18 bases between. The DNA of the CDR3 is TGTGCCAGCAGAGCCGGACCGTCCGGGGGAGCTTTCTTT. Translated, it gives CASRAGPSGGAFF.

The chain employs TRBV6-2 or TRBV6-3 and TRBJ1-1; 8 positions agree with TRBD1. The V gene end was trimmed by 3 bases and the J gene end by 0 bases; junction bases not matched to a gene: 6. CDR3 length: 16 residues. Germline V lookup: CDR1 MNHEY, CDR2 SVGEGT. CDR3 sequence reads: CASSYDRGLMNTEAFF. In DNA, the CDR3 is TGTGCCAGCAGTTATGACAGGGGACTCATGAACACTGAAGCTTTCTTT.

CDR3 in amino acids: CASSWGTGNYEQYF. CDR3 DNA sequence: TGTGCCAGCAGTTGGGGGACAGGGAACTACGAGCAGTACTTC. V and J are TRBV27 and TRBJ2-7, with 9 bases matching TRBD1. The CDR3 runs 14 residues. The ends lost 4 bases at V and 3 bases at J; junction bases unmatched: 4. Germline loops: CDR1 MNHEY, CDR2 SMNVEV (reference sequence).

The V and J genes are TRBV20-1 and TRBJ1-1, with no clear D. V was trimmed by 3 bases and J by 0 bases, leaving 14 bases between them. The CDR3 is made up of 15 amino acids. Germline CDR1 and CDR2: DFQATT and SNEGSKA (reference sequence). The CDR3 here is CSASGEGRMNTEAFF. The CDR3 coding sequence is TGCAGTGCTAGTGGGGAGGGCAGGATGAACACTGAAGCTTTCTTT.

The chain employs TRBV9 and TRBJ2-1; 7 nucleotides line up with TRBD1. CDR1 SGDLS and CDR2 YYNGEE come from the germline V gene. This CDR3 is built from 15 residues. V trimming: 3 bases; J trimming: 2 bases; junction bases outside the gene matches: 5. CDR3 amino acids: CASSAQGETYNEQFF. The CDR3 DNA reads TGTGCCAGCAGCGCTCAGGGGGAAACCTACAATGAGCAGTTCTTC.

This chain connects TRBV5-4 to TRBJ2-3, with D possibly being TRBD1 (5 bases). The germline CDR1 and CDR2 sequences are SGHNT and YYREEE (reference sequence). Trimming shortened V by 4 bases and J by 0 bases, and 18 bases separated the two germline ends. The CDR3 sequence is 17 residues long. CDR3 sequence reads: CASSRETGWSSTDTQYF. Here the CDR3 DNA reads TGTGCCAGCAGCCGAGAAACAGGATGGAGTAGCACAGATACGCAGTATTTT.

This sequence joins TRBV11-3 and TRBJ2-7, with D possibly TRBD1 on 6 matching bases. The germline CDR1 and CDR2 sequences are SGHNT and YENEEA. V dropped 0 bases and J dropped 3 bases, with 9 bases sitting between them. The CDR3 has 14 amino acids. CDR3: CASSLDRGLYEQYF. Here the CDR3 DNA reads TGTGCCAGCAGCTTAGACAGGGGCCTCTACGAGCAGTACTTC.

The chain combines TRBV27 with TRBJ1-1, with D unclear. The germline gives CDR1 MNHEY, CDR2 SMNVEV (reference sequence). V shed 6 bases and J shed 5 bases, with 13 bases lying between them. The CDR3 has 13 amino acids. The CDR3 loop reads CASSLFRWTEAFF. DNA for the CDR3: TGTGCCAGCAGCCTCTTCCGGTGGACTGAAGCTTTCTTT.

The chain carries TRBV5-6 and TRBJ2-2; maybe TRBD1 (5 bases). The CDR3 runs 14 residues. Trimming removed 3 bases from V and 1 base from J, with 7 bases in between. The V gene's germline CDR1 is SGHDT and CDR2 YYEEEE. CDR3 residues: CASSSTVNTGELFF. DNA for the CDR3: TGTGCCAGCAGCTCGACAGTGAACACCGGGGAGCTGTTTTTT. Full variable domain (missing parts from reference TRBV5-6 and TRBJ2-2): DAGVTQSPTHLIKTRGQQVTLRCSPKSGHDTVSWYQQALGQGPQFIFQYYEEEERQRGNFPDRFSGHQFPNYSSELNVNALLLGDSALYLCASSSTVNTGELFFGEGSRLTVL.

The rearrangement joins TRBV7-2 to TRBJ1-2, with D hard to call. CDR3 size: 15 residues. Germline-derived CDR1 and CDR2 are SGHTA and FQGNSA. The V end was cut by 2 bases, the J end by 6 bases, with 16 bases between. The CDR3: CASSLTSNPYDGYTF. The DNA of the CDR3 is TGTGCCAGCAGCTTAACGTCGAACCCGTATGATGGCTACACCTTC.

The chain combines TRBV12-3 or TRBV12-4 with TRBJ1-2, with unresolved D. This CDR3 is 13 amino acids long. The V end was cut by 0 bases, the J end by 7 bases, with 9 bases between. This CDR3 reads CASSLAGLRGYTF. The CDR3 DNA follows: TGTGCCAGCAGTTTAGCAGGGTTGCGTGGCTACACCTTC.

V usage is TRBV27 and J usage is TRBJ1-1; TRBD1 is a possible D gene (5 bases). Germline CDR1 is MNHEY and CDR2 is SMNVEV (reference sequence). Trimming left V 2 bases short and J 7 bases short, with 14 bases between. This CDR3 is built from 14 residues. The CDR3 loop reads CASSLLQGLGEAFF. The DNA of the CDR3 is TGTGCCAGCAGTTTACTCCAGGGATTAGGTGAAGCTTTCTTT.

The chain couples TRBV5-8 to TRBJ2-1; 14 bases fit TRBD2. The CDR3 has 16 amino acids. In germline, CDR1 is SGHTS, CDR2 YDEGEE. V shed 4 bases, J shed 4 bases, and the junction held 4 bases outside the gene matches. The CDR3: CASSVGLAGGYNEQFF. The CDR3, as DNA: TGTGCCAGCAGCGTCGGACTAGCGGGAGGATACAATGAGCAGTTCTTC.

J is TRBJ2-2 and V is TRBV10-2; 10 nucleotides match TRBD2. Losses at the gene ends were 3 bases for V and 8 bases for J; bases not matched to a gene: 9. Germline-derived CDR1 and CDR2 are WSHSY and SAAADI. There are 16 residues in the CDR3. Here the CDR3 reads CASSESLAGESGELFF. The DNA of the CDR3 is TGCGCCAGCAGTGAAAGCCTAGCGGGAGAATCAGGGGAGCTGTTTTTT.

CDR3 protein: CASSYGGGYSPLHF. The CDR3, as DNA: TGTGCCAGCAGCTACGGAGGGGGTTATTCACCCCTCCACTTT. The chain joins TRBV11-2 to TRBJ1-6; TRBD1 might be the D (6 bases). The V end was cut by 4 bases, the J end by 8 bases, with 12 bases between. Germline assignment: CDR1 SGHAT and CDR2 FQNNGV. The CDR3 is 14 residues long.

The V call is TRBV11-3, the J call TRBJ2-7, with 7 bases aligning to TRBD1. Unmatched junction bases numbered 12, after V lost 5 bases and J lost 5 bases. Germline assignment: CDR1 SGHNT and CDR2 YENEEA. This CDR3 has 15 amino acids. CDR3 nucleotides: TGTGCCAGCAGCCTCGGGACAGCCCCGGCCGACGAGCAGTACTTC. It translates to CASSLGTAPADEQYF.

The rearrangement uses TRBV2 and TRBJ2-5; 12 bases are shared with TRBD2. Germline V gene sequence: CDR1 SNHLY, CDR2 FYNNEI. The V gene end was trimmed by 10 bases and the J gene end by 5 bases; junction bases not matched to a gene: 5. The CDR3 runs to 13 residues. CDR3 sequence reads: CAILAGGAETQYF. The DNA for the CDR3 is TGTGCCATCCTAGCGGGAGGGGCGGAGACCCAGTACTTC.

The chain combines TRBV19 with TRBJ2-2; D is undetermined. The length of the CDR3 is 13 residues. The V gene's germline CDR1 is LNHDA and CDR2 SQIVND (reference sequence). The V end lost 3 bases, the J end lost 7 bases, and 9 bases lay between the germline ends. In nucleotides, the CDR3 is TGTGCCAGTAGTATTGGGGTGGACGGGGAGCTGTTTTTT. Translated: CASSIGVDGELFF. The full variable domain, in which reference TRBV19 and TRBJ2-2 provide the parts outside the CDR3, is DGGITQSPKYLFRKEGQNVTLSCEQNLNHDAMYWYRQDPGQGLRLIYYSQIVNDFQKGDIAEGYSVSREKKESFPLTVTSAQKNPTAFYLCASSIGVDGELFFGEGSRLTVL.

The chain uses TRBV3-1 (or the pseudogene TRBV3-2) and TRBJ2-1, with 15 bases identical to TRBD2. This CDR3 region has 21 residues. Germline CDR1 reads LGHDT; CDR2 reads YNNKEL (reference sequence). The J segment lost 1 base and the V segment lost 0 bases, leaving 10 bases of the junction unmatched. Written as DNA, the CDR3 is TGTGCCAGCAGCCAAGATTCGGGACTAGCGGGAGGTCGACAATCCTACAATGAGCAGTTCTTC. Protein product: CASSQDSGLAGGRQSYNEQFF.

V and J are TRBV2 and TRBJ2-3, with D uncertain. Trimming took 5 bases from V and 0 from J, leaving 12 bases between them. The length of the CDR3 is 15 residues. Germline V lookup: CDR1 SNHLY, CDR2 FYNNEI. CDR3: CASSPLRLSTDTQYF. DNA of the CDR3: TGTGCCAGCAGTCCCTTGCGGCTTAGCACAGATACGCAGTATTTT.

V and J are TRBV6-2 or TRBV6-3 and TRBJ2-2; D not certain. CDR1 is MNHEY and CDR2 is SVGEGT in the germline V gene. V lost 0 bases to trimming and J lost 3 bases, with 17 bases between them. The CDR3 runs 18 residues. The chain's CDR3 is CASSYSNYERADTGELFF. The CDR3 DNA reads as TGTGCCAGCAGTTACTCTAATTACGAACGGGCCGACACCGGGGAGCTGTTTTTT.